This T cell receptor (beta chain) is from a study of patients and donors after allogeneic stem cell transplantation. MiXCR, applied by TCRdb to the RT-PCR reads, yields one record per CDR3 protein. The sample includes approximately 410,000 distinct CDR3 sequences, 16% of them seen just once. This clonotype came up a few times. The CDR3 sequence is 15 residues long. V dropped 4 bases and J dropped 3 bases, with 15 bases sitting between them. Germline V gene lookup returns CDR1 MNHEY and CDR2 SVGAGI. The V gene is TRBV6-5, the J gene TRBJ1-2, with a tentative D call TRBD1 (5 bases). The receptor was derived from a human donor who was either an allogeneic HSCT recipient or a stem cell or donor lymphocyte infusion donor (not recorded which). It is not recorded whose cells these are; they may come from a transplant donor. The sample consisted of blood, either unsorted or a sorted T cell fraction (not recorded which). CDR3 sequence: CASSSSGKGYYGYTF. The DNA of the CDR3 is TGTGCCAGCAGTTCCTCAGGGAAAGGGTACTATGGCTACACCTTC.